The following is a T cell receptor (beta chain) sequence with its context. From germline, CDR1 is SEHNR and CDR2 FQNEAQ (reference sequence). There are 16 residues in the CDR3. J gave up 5 bases and V 3 bases, and 7 bases lay outside the gene matches. The data are from a study of blood T cell repertoires in COVID-19. Clones were read by immunoSEQ multiplex PCR, and TCRdb kept only the in-frame ones, dropping some. The data show over 200,000 clones, 75% to 90% seen once. Sample: peripheral blood. This sequence joins TRBV7-9 and TRBJ2-2; 9 nucleotides line up with TRBD2. The TCR originated in a man between 40 and 49 years old with acute or convalescent COVID-19. The chain's CDR3 is CASSFGTSMETGELFF. CDR3 DNA sequence: TGTGCCAGCAGCTTCGGGACTAGCATGGAAACCGGGGAGCTGTTTTTT.